This T cell receptor (beta chain) derives from a study of PD-1 blockade in classical Hodgkin lymphoma. This CDR3 spans 19 amino acids. Generated by immunoSEQ multiplex PCR, the TCRdb table keeps only in-frame clones and is missing some. The repertoire has tens of thousands of clones, about 88% of them found once; the top ten carry around 11%. Every one of the patients relapsed after autologous stem cell transplantation (brentuximab vedotin exposure was variable). This rearrangement joins TRBV21-1 to TRBJ2-7; the table calls TRBD1, which could not be checked here. TRBV21-1 is noted as a pseudogene. The material was peripheral blood mononuclear cells (PBMCs), obtained before the second cycle of nivolumab. The source is a human donor with classical Hodgkin lymphoma. DNA for the CDR3: TGTGCCAGCAGCAAGAGATGGGGGTGGGACACAAATTTAACCTACGAGCAGTACTTC. It is translated as CASSKRWGWDTNLTYEQYF.